This is a list of T cell receptor beta chains from one sample in a study of OX40 agonist ivuxolimab in advanced cancers. The table came from immunoSEQ multiplex PCR; TCRdb's copy has only in-frame clones and leaves some out. The sample consists of 70,000 to 85,000 clones, 70% to 90% of them appearing once. This sample comprised CD4+ or CD8+ T cells sorted from blood, obtained in a trial of the OX40 agonist ivuxolimab. Receptor source: an adult with an advanced solid tumor such as melanoma, head and neck, liver or kidney cancer. The CDR3 runs from the conserved cysteine through the conserved F or W. A D gene is named only where the DNA matches it firmly. Not every row has a clone size; where given, it reads once, few, many or a size class.

J: TRBJ2-1
V: TRBV11-2
D: NA
size: NA
CDR3: CASSLEASNEQFF
DNA: TGTGCCAGCAGCTTAGAAGCGTCCAATGAGCAGTTCTTC

J: TRBJ1-4
V: TRBV5-6
D: NA
size: NA
CDR3: CASSLELGTNEKLFF
DNA: TGTGCCAGCAGCTTGGAGCTAGGTACTAATGAAAAACTGTTTTTT

J: TRBJ2-3
V: TRBV30
D: TRBD2
size: NA
CDR3: CAWSPTGGADTQYF
DNA: TGTGCCTGGAGTCCCACGGGGGGTGCAGATACGCAGTATTTT

J: TRBJ2-3
V: TRBV6-6
D: TRBD1
size: NA
CDR3: CASSYRRGTGPDTQYF
DNA: TGTGCCAGCAGTTACCGCCGGGGGACAGGACCAGATACGCAGTATTTT

J: TRBJ1-5
V: TRBV2
D: NA
size: NA
CDR3: CASSDLGTPGNQPQHF
DNA: TGTGCCAGCAGTGACTTAGGGACCCCCGGCAATCAGCCCCAGCATTTT

J: TRBJ1-3
V: TRBV28
D: NA
size: NA
CDR3: CASSPPHGSGNTIYF
DNA: TGTGCCAGCAGTCCCCCTCATGGCTCTGGAAACACCATATATTTT

J: TRBJ2-7
V: TRBV4-3
D: NA
size: many
CDR3: CASSQEAEYEQYF
DNA: TGCGCCAGCAGCCAAGAAGCGGAGTACGAGCAGTACTTC

J: TRBJ1-5
V: TRBV7-2
D: TRBD1
size: NA
CDR3: CASSPRQGRQPQHF
DNA: TGTGCCAGCAGCCCTCGACAGGGGAGGCAGCCCCAGCATTTT

J: TRBJ2-7
V: TRBV7-9
D: NA
size: NA
CDR3: CASSPGTDYEQYF
DNA: TGTGCCAGCAGCCCCGGGACTGACTACGAGCAGTACTTC

J: TRBJ1-2
V: TRBV7-2
D: TRBD1
size: NA
CDR3: CASSLVAGDREGYTF
DNA: TGTGCCAGCAGCTTAGTGGCAGGGGACAGGGAAGGCTACACCTTC

J: TRBJ1-5
V: TRBV4-2
D: TRBD1
size: once
CDR3: CASSQDLGTGYSNQPQHF
DNA: TGTGCCAGCAGCCAAGACTTAGGGACAGGTTATAGCAATCAGCCCCAGCATTTT

J: TRBJ2-2
V: TRBV28
D: NA
size: NA
CDR3: CASLKGTVTGELFF
DNA: TGTGCCAGCCTTAAGGGCACGGTCACCGGGGAGCTGTTTTTT

J: TRBJ2-1
V: TRBV10-3
D: NA
size: NA
CDR3: CAISEAERDEQFF
DNA: TGTGCCATCAGTGAGGCTGAGCGGGATGAGCAGTTCTTC

J: TRBJ2-7
V: TRBV6-5
D: NA
size: NA
CDR3: CASTGTYEQYF
DNA: TGTGCCAGCACGGGGACCTACGAGCAGTACTTC

J: TRBJ1-1
V: TRBV18
D: NA
size: NA
CDR3: CASSPEDFRALNTEAFF
DNA: TGTGCCAGCTCACCGGAAGACTTTAGGGCCTTGAACACTGAAGCTTTCTTT

J: TRBJ2-3
V: TRBV6-5
D: TRBD1
size: NA
CDR3: CASKTGQSTDTQYF
DNA: TGTGCCAGCAAAACGGGACAGAGCACAGATACGCAGTATTTT

J: TRBJ2-7
V: TRBV29-1
D: NA
size: NA
CDR3: CSVAAGKPYEQYF
DNA: TGCAGCGTTGCGGCAGGGAAGCCCTACGAGCAGTACTTC

J: TRBJ1-4
V: TRBV11-2
D: NA
size: NA
CDR3: CASSPRWTLGNEKLFF
DNA: TGTGCCAGCAGCCCAAGATGGACCCTTGGTAATGAAAAACTGTTTTTT

J: TRBJ1-4
V: TRBV5-1
D: TRBD1
size: NA
CDR3: CASSLGGTGLYELFF
DNA: TGCGCCAGCAGCTTGGGCGGGACAGGGTTGTATGAACTGTTTTTT

J: TRBJ2-4
V: TRBV27
D: TRBD1
size: few
CDR3: CASSRTPTGSNIQYF
DNA: TGTGCCAGCAGCCGAACCCCGACAGGGAGTAACATTCAGTACTTC